This section outlines one T cell receptor beta chain sequence together with its context. Its antigen is unidentified. This sample is part of a study of shared clonotypes between healthy human individuals. Study context: Used for every donor were three CD4 naive, three CD4 memory, two CD8 naive and one CD8 memory plate.

Whole-study results and caveats: Non-shared clonotypes showed lower generation probabilities than clonotypes common to all four donors.

Using immunoSEQ multiplex PCR, the repertoire was profiled, and TCRdb retains in-frame clones only, with some absent. This table holds over 2 million clones, under 95% found once. Subsets obtained from CD4+ cells comprised CD45RA+ naive and CD45RA-negative memory cells. Unmatched junction bases numbered 7, after V lost 4 bases and J lost 1 base. Germline assignment: CDR1 SEHNR and CDR2 FQNEAQ (reference sequence). The CDR3 is made up of 16 amino acids. Sequencing was performed on naive CD4+ T cells from PBMCs. The subset: CD45RA+ positively selected. The chain uses TRBV7-9 and TRBJ2-1; 7 bases are a match to TRBD1. The source is a young man in good health. Some clones in this sample may be carry-over from other donors' samples. This CDR3 reads CASSSDAGGSYNEQFF. CDR3 bases: TGTGCCAGCAGCTCCGACGCAGGGGGATCCTACAATGAGCAGTTCTTC.